The text below deals with one T cell receptor (beta chain). Germline V lookup: CDR1 MNHEY, CDR2 SMNVEV (reference sequence). CDR3 length: 15 amino acids. The data are from a study of T cells expressing NK-cell markers. 5'RACE template switching built TCR beta cDNA with unique molecular identifiers. TCRdb re-called the 5' RACE reads, yielding one record per CDR3 amino acid sequence without DNA. The sample features 150,000 to 160,000 distinct CDR3 sequences, with 30% to 45% in its top ten. The genes are TRBV27 and TRBJ2-2. The TCR comes from a woman aged 50 to 60 in good health. The sample taken for sequencing was blood T cells: a sorted CD56 or NKG2C T cell subset, CD4+ or CD8+ T cells, or bulk PBMC T cells (not recorded which). CDR3 protein: CASIQFPISTGELFF.